The T cell receptor (beta chain) under discussion was sequenced for a study of cytomegalovirus exposure and HLA in healthy donors. CDR1 and CDR2 (germline): MNHEY, SMNVEV (reference sequence). V dropped 6 bases and J dropped 7; count of bases not matched to a gene: 15. The CDR3 spans 17 residues. PCR involved 60 Vbeta and 13 Jbeta primers. This table comes from immunoSEQ multiplex PCR, and its TCRdb copy is limited to in-frame clones, with some not included. The sample has 200,000 or so clones, more than 75% seen once. The V gene is TRBV27, the J gene TRBJ1-6, with 7 nucleotides matching TRBD1. The TCR was taken from a girl less than two years old in good health and CMV-seronegative. The source material was PBMCs. The CDR3 sequence is CASSYRLPTGTNSPLHF. In DNA form, the CDR3 reads TGTGCCAGCAGCTACCGTCTCCCGACAGGGACCAATTCACCCCTCCACTTT.